A single sample is the source of the 2 T cell receptor beta chains below, sequenced in a study of blood T cell repertoires in COVID-19. Profiling relied on immunoSEQ multiplex PCR, and the TCRdb table lists in-frame clones only, not all of them. The table lists approximately 75,000 clones, around 84% of them singletons. Sample: peripheral blood. The source of these receptors is a woman in her forties or fifties with acute or convalescent COVID-19.

This chain links TRBV15 with TRBJ2-7; D might be TRBD2 (5 bases). From germline, CDR1 is LNHNV and CDR2 YYDKDF (reference sequence). The V end was cut by 8 bases, the J end by 10 bases, with 21 bases between. This CDR3 contains 13 residues. The CDR3 protein is CATQHSSGLYQYF. The CDR3 DNA sequence: TGTGCCACCCAACACTCCTCGGGGTTATACCAGTACTTC.

A few counts support this clone. This sequence joins TRBV2 and TRBJ2-7; 11 nucleotides match TRBD2. The trim removed 7 bases at V and 2 bases at J, leaving 19 bases unmatched. CDR1 and CDR2 (germline): SNHLY, FYNNEI. This CDR3 is 19 amino acids long. CDR3 nucleotides: TGTGCCAGCATTGACCTAGCGGGGGGACAATCAGGAATTACCTACGAGCAGTACTTC. Translating it yields CASIDLAGGQSGITYEQYF. The complete variable domain, with remaining parts taken from reference TRBV2 and TRBJ2-7, reads EPEVTQTPSHQVTQMGQEVILRCVPISNHLYFYWYRQILGQKVEFLVSFYNNEISEKSEIFDDQFSVERPDGSNFTLKIRSTKLEDSAMYFCASIDLAGGQSGITYEQYFGPGTRLTVT.